This T cell receptor beta chain is from a study of cytomegalovirus exposure and HLA in healthy donors. V gave up 2 bases and J gave up 10 bases; unmatched junction bases: 11. The germline CDR1 and CDR2 sequences are KGHSH and LQKENI. There are 15 residues in the CDR3. A single count supports this clone. The PCR ran on 60 Vbeta and 13 Jbeta primers. Profiling relied on immunoSEQ multiplex PCR, and the TCRdb table lists in-frame clones only, not all of them. The sample consists of fewer than 150,000 clones, 78% of them appearing once. The clonotype comes from a woman aged 40 to 50 in good health and CMV-seropositive. Sample: PBMCs. This rearrangement joins TRBV18 to TRBJ2-1; 7 bases are shared with TRBD1. The CDR3: CASSPTNTGVGEQFF. In DNA form, the CDR3 reads TGTGCCAGCTCACCAACTAATACAGGGGTCGGGGAGCAGTTCTTC.